The sequence of this T cell receptor (beta chain) was determined in a study of tumor-infiltrating lymphocytes in primary liver carcinoma. Study context: Stage T1-T3 N0M0 tumors spanned roughly 4.2 to 10 cm.

With around 500 ng total RNA as template and a constant-region primer, TCR beta cDNA was made. Slightly modified ARM-PCR, run as three nested multiplex PCR rounds, produced the TCR beta libraries. Investigators reported that the first two PCR rounds, at roughly 10 cycles each, used TRBV1-TRBV30 forward primers with a C-beta reverse primer. Using its own MiXCR run on the multiplex PCR reads, TCRdb lists one record per CDR3 protein. The sample consists of some 51,000 distinct CDR3 sequences, about 80% of them appearing once. Unsorted bulk tissue, about 18-31 mg of it, served as the source for co-extraction of RNA and DNA. Study-wide results and limits: No more than about 8-24% of top clones could be seen in all five tumor regions.

This CDR3 has 11 amino acids. Germline loops: CDR1 ENHRY, CDR2 SYGVKD. Between the trimmed V and J ends, which lost 11 bases and 0 bases, there was a span of 6 bases. At least ten counts were recorded for this clonotype. The antigen remains undetermined. This rearrangement joins TRBV10-3 to TRBJ2-3; D call uncertain. The sample consisted of liver tumor tissue from sampling region 3. The subset: tumor region T3, left-lateral pole. This clonotype was obtained from a man aged 35 to 55 with primary liver carcinoma and hepatitis B virus infection. The CDR3 coding sequence is TGTGCCGTACGGAGCACAGATACGCAGTATTTT. Translated: CAVRSTDTQYF.